This is a list of T cell receptor beta chains from one sample in a study of T cell changes during pregnancy in multiple sclerosis. The repertoire was sequenced with immunoSEQ multiplex PCR; TCRdb's copy has only in-frame clones and lacks some. Among over 90,000 clones listed, around 93% were seen once. This sample comprised peripheral blood, obtained before pregnancy. All receptors derive from a female donor with multiple sclerosis, enrolled in a pregnancy study. The CDR3 runs from the conserved cysteine through the conserved F or W. The order of the fields is V gene, D gene, clone size, J gene, CDR3 length, CDR3 DNA, CDR3 protein. A D gene is named only where the DNA matches it firmly. Some rows have no size entry. The others give once, few or many, or a class for an expanded clone.

TRBV7-2,.,.,TRBJ2-7,15,TGTGCCAGCAGCTGGGACTCCCTTTCTTCGGGGGAGCAGTACTTC,CASSWDSLSSGEQYF
TRBV19,.,.,TRBJ1-5,14,TGTGCCAGTAGTATCGGAGGGTCCAGGCAGCCCCAGCATTTT,CASSIGGSRQPQHF
TRBV13,.,once,TRBJ1-2,12,TGTGCCAGCAGCCGGACAGACTATGGCTACACCTTC,CASSRTDYGYTF
TRBV7-3,TRBD1,.,TRBJ2-1,13,TGTGCCAGCAGCTTAGACAGGGGGCATGAGCAGTTCTTC,CASSLDRGHEQFF
TRBV7-2,TRBD1,.,TRBJ1-2,14,TGTGCCAGCAGCTTAGAAGGACAGGGCCATGGCTACACCTTC,CASSLEGQGHGYTF
TRBV2,.,.,TRBJ1-1,13,TGTGCCAGCATCTATGGAGGGGCCACTGAAGCTTTCTTT,CASIYGGATEAFF
TRBV2,TRBD1,.,TRBJ1-6,15,TGTGCCAGCAGTCCCACGACAGGGAGGAATTCACCCCTCCACTTT,CASSPTTGRNSPLHF
TRBV11-2,TRBD1,few,TRBJ1-6,14,TGTGCCAGCAGCCTGCAACAGGGGCGGTCACCCCTCCACTTT,CASSLQQGRSPLHF
TRBV18,.,.,TRBJ1-1,13,TGTGCCAGCTCCTCTTCCAGGTTGACTGAAGCTTTCTTT,CASSSSRLTEAFF
TRBV11-2,TRBD1,.,TRBJ1-2,14,TGTGCCAGCAGCTTCGGACAGGGGAACTATGGCTACACCTTC,CASSFGQGNYGYTF
TRBV6-1,.,.,TRBJ1-5,17,TGTGCCAGCAGTGAAAGGGGGAGGGGTCACGACAATCAGCCCCAGCATTTT,CASSERGRGHDNQPQHF
TRBV28,TRBD1,.,TRBJ2-7,14,TGTGCCAGCAGTACCGGGACAGGGGCTAACGAGCAGTACTTC,CASSTGTGANEQYF
TRBV7-8,TRBD1,.,TRBJ1-2,14,TGTGCCAGCAGTTCGGGACAGGGGGAGGCTGGCTACACCTTC,CASSSGQGEAGYTF
TRBV7-2,.,.,TRBJ2-5,11,TGTGCCAGCAGCCGGGAAGAGACCCAGTACTTC,CASSREETQYF
TRBV18,.,.,TRBJ1-3,15,TGTGCCAGCTCACCATTCACAGACTCTGGAAACACCATATATTTT,CASSPFTDSGNTIYF
TRBV19,.,once,TRBJ2-1,14,TGTGCCAGTACGTGGAGCTTCTCCTACAATGAGCAGTTCTTC,CASTWSFSYNEQFF
TRBV19,.,.,TRBJ1-2,13,TGTGCCAGTAGTAACCCCGGGGGCTATGGCTACACCTTC,CASSNPGGYGYTF
TRBV11-2,.,.,TRBJ2-7,13,TGTGCCAGCAGCCGGGACTCCTCCTACGAGCAGTACTTC,CASSRDSSYEQYF
TRBV27,TRBD2,.,TRBJ2-7,14,TGTGCCAGCGGGGCCGGACTAGCGGGAGGCGAGCAGTACTTC,CASGAGLAGGEQYF
TRBV18,.,.,TRBJ2-5,14,TGTGCCAGCTCACCAATGGGGGGAGAAGAGACCCAGTACTTC,CASSPMGGEETQYF
TRBV7-6,TRBD2,.,TRBJ2-1,17,TGTGCCAGCAGCCAGGTAGTGGCTAGCGGGGGGAACAATGAGCAGTTCTTC,CASSQVVASGGNNEQFF
TRBV10-1,.,.,TRBJ2-2,18,TGCGCCAGCTCCCCAAGGAGAGCCCTCAACCCAAGCACCGGGGAGCTGTTTTTT,CASSPRRALNPSTGELFF
TRBV2,TRBD2,.,TRBJ2-7,14,TGTGCCAGCTTCTTAACCGGGACTAGTAACGAGCAGTACTTC,CASFLTGTSNEQYF
TRBV11-1,TRBD1,.,TRBJ2-7,13,TGTGCCAGCAGCCAAGGACAGGGCGCCGAGCAGTACTTC,CASSQGQGAEQYF
TRBV29-1,TRBD2,.,TRBJ2-1,14,TGCAGCGTTGAGAGCGGGAGAACCGACAATGAGCAGTTCTTC,CSVESGRTDNEQFF